The T cell receptor (beta chain) described here comes from a study of CD8+CD57+ T cells in acquired aplastic anemia. Study details: Sorted cells (CD4+ and CD8+) yielded DNA amounts that averaged around 3.5 ug.

With respect to this clonotype: Its specificity is unknown.

CDR3 and TCR beta VDJ profiling relied on genomic DNA as the template. TCRdb recomputed calls from the reads with MiXCR, one row per CDR3 protein. The repertoire holds a few hundred thousand distinct CDR3 sequences, with approximately 80% as singletons. The study, taken as a whole, reports: A significant difference in CD8+ Simpson's diversity between patients and controls was not found.

The CDR3 is 14 residues long. Germline CDR1 reads SGHNT; CDR2 reads YYREEE (reference sequence). Trimming removed 4 bases from V and 2 bases from J, with 13 bases in between. Sequencing involved patients with CD8+CD57+ cell expansion previously shown by flow cytometry. The rearrangement uses TRBV5-4 and TRBJ2-7, with D tentatively TRBD2 (5 bases). Sample: sorted CD4+, CD8+, or CD8+CD57+ T cells (not recorded which) from PBMCs. The sequence was obtained from a human donor with aplastic anemia. CDR3 nucleotides: TGTGCCAGCAGCCCGGACGGGATAGCCTACGAGCAGTACTTC. It translates to CASSPDGIAYEQYF. Based on the CDR3 plus reference TRBV5-4 and TRBJ2-7, the full variable domain is ETGVTQSPTHLIKTRGQQVTLRCSSQSGHNTVSWYQQALGQGPQFIFQYYREEENGRGNFPPRFSGLQFPNYSSELNVNALELDDSALYLCASSPDGIAYEQYFGPGTRLTVT.